A selection of T cell receptor beta chains follows, all from one sample in a study of regulatory T cells in long-lasting Graves disease. TCRdb called the multiplex PCR reads again in MiXCR, with one record for every CDR3 protein. The repertoire holds roughly 500,000 distinct CDR3 sequences, with roughly 14% as singletons. The data also belong to a second study, concerning T cells in Graves' hyperthyroidism and ophthalmopathy.

The sample here was peripheral blood mononuclear cells (PBMCs), taken at new diagnosis, from a patient treated with antithyroid drugs. The receptors derive from a man aged 25-45 years with Graves disease. Both conserved end residues are trimmed from each CDR3.

j_gene	v_gene	CDR3aa
TRBJ1-1	TRBV18	ASSPPFLGGGNTEAF
TRBJ2-7	TRBV6-1	ASSAGDASEQY
TRBJ2-7	TRBV10-3	AISETHSGTGGNYEQY
TRBJ2-1	TRBV12-3/TRBV12-4	ASSLPGKRSSYNEQF
TRBJ1-1	TRBV20-1	SARGQGSLRNTEAF
TRBJ2-1	TRBV28	ASSFSDGAYNEQF
TRBJ2-6	TRBV12-3/TRBV12-4	ASSKGTGAGANVLT
TRBJ2-1	TRBV5-1	ASSPLGEYNEQF
TRBJ1-2	TRBV7-9	ASSLGGVLGGGYT
TRBJ2-2	TRBV11-3	ASSPDRGNTGELF
TRBJ1-5	TRBV29-1	SAGPGGESREPQH
TRBJ2-7	TRBV5-1	ASSVASDAYEQY
TRBJ2-2	TRBV19	ASSIDSDTGELF
TRBJ2-7	TRBV7-9	ASSLEPRFVYEQY
TRBJ1-5	TRBV25-1	ASGEGPQH
TRBJ2-6	TRBV10-3	AIRGDSGANVLT
TRBJ1-4	TRBV20-1	SARGKKGTNEKLF
TRBJ2-7	TRBV20-1	SANSGTLGYEQY
TRBJ2-1	TRBV9	ASSRGNRGSRNEQF
TRBJ2-7	TRBV20-1	SARSVQAILDEQY
TRBJ1-1	TRBV7-2	ASSYDLWGFKNTEAF
TRBJ2-7	TRBV14	ASSQDRGLAADHEQY
NA	TRBV13	ASSLRGTTQY
TRBJ2-1	TRBV19	ASRAPGAYNEQF
TRBJ2-6	TRBV27	ASRSGGAGANVLT
TRBJ2-1	TRBV20-1	SAFSAESSYNEQF
TRBJ2-2	TRBV7-6	ASSLAGGSTYTGELF
TRBJ1-2	TRBV5-1	ASSLSGARGYT
TRBJ2-5	TRBV18	ASSPPYQGGETQY
TRBJ2-3	TRBV7-2	ASSPGTSGRVLVDTQY
TRBJ2-1	TRBV29-1	SVERGSNEQF
TRBJ1-1	TRBV7-8	ASSLTQGLAEAF
TRBJ2-3	TRBV5-1	ASSLRRDKVADTQY
TRBJ1-2	TRBV10-3	AISGGANNYGYT
TRBJ2-1	TRBV5-1	ASSLAKPEQF
TRBJ2-7	TRBV18	ASSGTSGLYEQY
TRBJ2-2	TRBV7-2	ASSLISGRAYGDTGELF
TRBJ2-1	TRBV3-1	ASSQHGAGTYNEQF
TRBJ2-1	TRBV20-1	SARALKGRAGYNEQF
TRBJ2-1	TRBV5-4	ASSITTSQYNEQF
TRBJ2-7	TRBV18	ASSPPFRAGPYEQY
TRBJ2-1	TRBV29-1	SVAGTSGGGEQF
TRBJ1-1	TRBV19	ASSIDRSGQAF
TRBJ2-3	TRBV7-8	ASSKFADTQY
TRBJ2-1	TRBV6-2/TRBV6-3	ASSYQTLMRGNEQF
TRBJ1-2	TRBV12-3/TRBV12-4	ASSLSDFYGYT
TRBJ2-3	TRBV5-4	ASSVQGRAHQESTDTQY
TRBJ2-5	TRBV6-4	ASSRDGAQY
TRBJ1-3	TRBV5-1	ASSLGQGRTGNTIY
TRBJ2-1	TRBV4-1	ASSPHGALAGARNEQF
TRBJ1-1	TRBV29-1	SVEESGRSTEAF
TRBJ2-2	TRBV6-1	ATRLLIAGELF
TRBJ2-2	TRBV20-1	SVAPSNTGELF
TRBJ2-7	TRBV28	ASSTPGGPYEQY
TRBJ1-1	TRBV9	ASSVGGAGNTEAF
TRBJ2-7	TRBV2	ASGRLVYEQY
TRBJ1-1	TRBV29-1	SVPTGGGDTEAF
TRBJ1-2	TRBV11-1	ASSFRLDSHTNYGYT
TRBJ1-3	TRBV7-8	ASSNGVSGNTIY
TRBJ2-5	TRBV7-3	ASSLTGLGGETRY